This section outlines one TCR beta chain sequence together with its context. Its antigen remains unidentified. The CDR3 runs 11 residues. Germline loops: CDR1 DFQATT, CDR2 SNEGSKA (reference sequence). V lost 3 bases to trimming and J lost 2 bases, with 4 bases between them. This specimen comes from a study of beta chain features in type 1 diabetes. A heparinised blood draw that averaged approximately 110 mL was obtained once from each donor. Study-wide results and caveats: When VDJ junctions were examined, type 1 diabetes patients showed fewer insertions and more deletions. Using cDNA template may skew counts toward highly expressing activated cells. There was a moderate but significant shortening of TCRB CDR3s in all four CD4+ subsets of Type 1 diabetes patients. Patients and controls would share equally any PCR tilt toward shorter templates.

Sequenced material consisted of expressed TCRB transcripts (all of the isolated RNA was reverse transcribed). Profiling relied on immunoSEQ multiplex PCR, and the TCRdb table lists in-frame clones only, not all of them. The table has 300,000 to 350,000 clones, over 7% seen once. The genes are TRBV20-1 and TRBJ2-5; D unclear. The receptor was isolated from a man younger than 45 with type 1 diabetes. The sample taken for sequencing was central memory CD4+ T cells from blood. CDR3 bases: TGCAGTGCTAGCCGACAAGAGACCCAGTACTTC. It is translated as CSASRQETQYF.